The clone carrying this TCR beta chain was observed once. The CDR3 spans 14 residues. The V end was cut by 7 bases, the J end by 1 base, with 11 bases between. Germline V CDR1 and CDR2: SNHLY, FYNNEI. The source of the sample is a study of PD-1 blockade in classical Hodgkin lymphoma. Documented time point: cycle 4 day 1 (C4D1), after five to seven weeks of nivolumab. With no exception, relapse followed autologous stem cell transplantation in all patients, and brentuximab vedotin exposure varied. The repertoire was sequenced with immunoSEQ multiplex PCR; TCRdb's copy has only in-frame clones and lacks some. The sample shows around 90,000 clones, approximately 78% of them seen only once.

The chain recombines TRBV2 with TRBJ1-5; unclear D gene. This specimen consisted of peripheral blood mononuclear cells (PBMCs), obtained before the fourth cycle of nivolumab. This sequence originates from a human donor with classical Hodgkin lymphoma. The chain's CDR3 is CASTGPQSNQPQHF. The CDR3 DNA follows: TGTGCCAGCACAGGACCCCAGAGCAATCAGCCCCAGCATTTT.